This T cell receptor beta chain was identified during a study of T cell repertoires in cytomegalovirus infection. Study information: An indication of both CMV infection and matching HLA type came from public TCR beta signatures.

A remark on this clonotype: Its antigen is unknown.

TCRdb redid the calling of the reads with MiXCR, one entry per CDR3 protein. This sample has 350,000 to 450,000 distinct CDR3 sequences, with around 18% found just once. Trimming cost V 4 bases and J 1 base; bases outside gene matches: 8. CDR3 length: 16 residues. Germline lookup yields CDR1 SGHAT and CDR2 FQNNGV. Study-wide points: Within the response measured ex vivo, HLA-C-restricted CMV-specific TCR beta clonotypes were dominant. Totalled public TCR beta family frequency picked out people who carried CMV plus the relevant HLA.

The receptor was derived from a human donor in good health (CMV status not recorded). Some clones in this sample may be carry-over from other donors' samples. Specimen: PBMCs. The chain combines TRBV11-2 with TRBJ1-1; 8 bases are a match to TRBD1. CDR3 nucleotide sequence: TGTGCCAGCAGCTCATTAATCAGGGGGCCGAACACTGAAGCTTTCTTT. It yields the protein CASSSLIRGPNTEAFF.